Shown below are 11 T cell receptor beta chains from a single sample sequenced in a study of memory CD4+ T cells and cytomegalovirus serostatus. Single viable CD3+CD4+CD8-CD45RO+ cells were sorted as the memory CD4+ T cells. Generated by immunoSEQ multiplex PCR, the TCRdb table keeps only in-frame clones and is missing some. The sample gives about 38,000 clones, roughly 78% of which show up once; less than 6% is in the top ten. Specimen: memory CD4+ T cells from blood. These receptors came from an adult in good health and CMV-seropositive.

V gene TRBV7-3 combines with J gene TRBJ2-1, with 10 nucleotides matching TRBD2. Germline V gene data show CDR1 as SGHTA and CDR2 as FQGTGA. The trim removed 1 base at V and 7 bases at J, leaving 7 bases unmatched. The CDR3 is made up of 16 amino acids. DNA of the CDR3: TGTGCCAGCAGCTTAAAATTAGCGGGGGGTTTGAATGAGCAGTTCTTC. It translates to CASSLKLAGGLNEQFF. Full variable domain (missing parts from reference TRBV7-3 and TRBJ2-1): GAGVSQTPSNKVTEKGKYVELRCDPISGHTALYWYRQSLGQGPEFLIYFQGTGAADDSGLPNDRFFAVRPEGSVSTLKIQRTERGDSAVYLCASSLKLAGGLNEQFFGPGTRLTVL.

In its sample, this clone was seen a few times. The chain couples TRBV18 to TRBJ1-5; D ambiguous. V was clipped by 2 bases and J by 5 bases, with 7 bases between them. Germline lookup yields CDR1 KGHSH and CDR2 LQKENI. The CDR3 is made up of 13 amino acids. The CDR3 coding sequence is TGTGCCAGCTCACCAGGTCAAGATCAGCCCCAGCATTTT. This encodes CASSPGQDQPQHF.

This clone was found a few times. The V and J genes are TRBV7-9 and TRBJ2-3; possibly TRBD2 for D (5 bases). This CDR3 comprises 15 residues. Germline V lookup: CDR1 SEHNR, CDR2 FQNEAQ (reference sequence). The V and J ends lost 5 bases and 5 bases respectively, with 17 bases between them. The CDR3 DNA reads as TGTGCCAGCAGCAGCAGAACCGGGAACGAAGATACGCAGTATTTT. Residues: CASSSRTGNEDTQYF.

The chain uses TRBV7-3 and TRBJ1-1; 8 nucleotides agree with TRBD1. The CDR3 runs 15 residues. J was trimmed by 1 base and V by 6 bases; bases with no gene match: 7. Germline loops: CDR1 SGHTA, CDR2 FQGTGA. The CDR3 here is CASSPTGTGNTEAFF. CDR3 nucleotide sequence: TGTGCCAGCAGTCCGACCGGGACAGGGAACACTGAAGCTTTCTTT.

The chain combines TRBV6-1 with TRBJ1-2; D unresolved. Per the germline V gene, CDR1 is MNHNS and CDR2 is SASEGT. The CDR3 covers 13 residues. The V gene lost 7 bases and the J gene lost 1 base, with 10 bases spanning the gap. CDR3 nucleotides: TGTGCCAGCAACCCTACAATTAACTATGGCTACACCTTC. The encoded protein is CASNPTINYGYTF.

The chain is built from TRBV4-3 and TRBJ2-3, with 12 nucleotides matching TRBD2. The CDR3 has 16 amino acids. Germline V CDR1 and CDR2: LGHNA, YSLEER. V trimming: 0 bases; J trimming: 8 bases; junction bases outside the gene matches: 6. The DNA for the CDR3 is TGCGCCAGCAGCCAAGATAGGGCTAGCGGGGGGGCTACGCAGTATTTT. Its translation is CASSQDRASGGATQYF.

In its sample, this clone was seen a few times. The chain combines TRBV5-1 with TRBJ2-2, with D possibly matching TRBD1 (5 bases). The length of the CDR3 is 14 residues. CDR1 and CDR2 from the germline V gene are SGHRS and YFSETQ. The ends were cut back, 4 bases at V and 2 bases at J, with 9 bases in the middle. CDR3: CASSPGHNTGELFF. CDR3 nucleotide sequence: TGCGCCAGCAGCCCCGGACATAACACCGGGGAGCTGTTTTTT.

This chain joins TRBV6-5 and TRBJ2-1; 7 bases align to TRBD1. V shed 6 bases and J 8 bases; nucleotides not matched to a gene: 13. This CDR3 is built from 15 residues. The germline CDR1 and CDR2 sequences are MNHEY and SVGAGI. The CDR3 DNA is TGTGCCAGCAGGTCCGACAGGGTGAAAATCCATGAGCAGTTCTTC. This codes for CASRSDRVKIHEQFF.

This rearrangement joins TRBV11-1 to TRBJ2-3; a weak D match, TRBD2 (5 bases). The CDR3 spans 14 residues. Trimming took 5 bases from V and 4 from J, leaving 13 bases between them. CDR1 and CDR2 from the germline V gene are SGHAT and FQDESV (reference sequence). The CDR3 bases are TGTGCCAGCAGCCTATCCCCGCGGGCAGATACGCAGTATTTT. This encodes CASSLSPRADTQYF. Full variable domain (rest looked up from reference TRBV11-1 and TRBJ2-3): EAEVAQSPRYKITEKSQAVAFWCDPISGHATLYWYRQILGQGPELLVQFQDESVVDDSQLPKDRFSAERLKGVDSTLKIQPAELGDSAMYLCASSLSPRADTQYFGPGTRLTVL.

The J gene is TRBJ2-2, the V gene TRBV7-2; D remains unclear. Trimming took 7 bases from V and 3 from J, leaving 9 bases between them. Germline V gene data show CDR1 as SGHTA and CDR2 as FQGNSA. The CDR3 covers 13 residues. CDR3 DNA sequence: TGTGCCAGCACTCCCCGGTACACCGGGGAGCTGTTTTTT. Translation: CASTPRYTGELFF.

This clone was seen only once. The gene calls are TRBV4-2 and TRBJ1-2, with unresolved D. Trimming took off 6 bases at V and 2 bases at J, with 10 bases between the two ends. This CDR3 spans 13 amino acids. Germline-derived CDR1 and CDR2 are LGHNA and YNFKEQ. The CDR3 DNA follows: TGTGCCAGCAGTTACCAAGAGAACTATGGCTACACCTTC. Translated, it gives CASSYQENYGYTF.